This T cell receptor (beta chain) was sequenced during a study of blood T cells in healthy people across ages. There are 15 residues in the CDR3. CDR1 and CDR2 (germline): DFQATT, SNEGSKA (reference sequence). Trimming cost V 3 bases and J 0 bases, with 13 bases left between them. For the second PCR, which ran for about 6 to 11 cycles, a sample-barcoded 5' primer and a J-beta primer mix were used. MiXCR, run by TCRdb on the 5' RACE reads, gives a single entry per CDR3 protein. The profile shows about 970,000 distinct CDR3 sequences, 45% to 60% of them singletons. The J gene is TRBJ2-3, the V gene TRBV20-1, with D possibly matching TRBD2 (5 bases). The sequencing input was blood. This receptor was taken from a woman aged 60-70 years in good health. DNA for the CDR3: TGCAGTGCTAGTCTCAGCGGAACTAGCACAGATACGCAGTATTTT. Its translation is CSASLSGTSTDTQYF.